This TCR beta chain was documented in a study of CD8 T cells in Susac syndrome. Random hexamers were used to reverse transcribe an amount of roughly 0.45 to 1 ug RNA. The CDR3 of TCR beta was amplified by immunoSEQ multiplex PCR across 54 Vbeta and 13 Jbeta. TCRdb re-called the immunoSEQ multiplex PCR reads through MiXCR, storing one row per CDR3 protein. The sample lists approximately 170,000 distinct CDR3 sequences; 92% were seen once. The germline gives CDR1 SGHRS, CDR2 YFSETQ. The germline V and J ends were trimmed by 4 bases and 2 bases, with 12 bases remaining between them. The CDR3 extends over 14 amino acids. Sequencing targeted TCR beta in blood CD8+ and CD4+ T cells. Isolation of CD8+ and CD4+ T cells was performed negatively, whereas enrichment of TEMRA cells was done by FACS.

This sequence originates from a human donor in good health. J is TRBJ1-1 and V is TRBV5-1, with D uncertain. Sample: CD4+ T cells from PBMCs. The CDR3: CASSLSPPNTEAFF. The CDR3 nucleotides read TGCGCCAGCAGCCTTTCCCCTCCTAACACTGAAGCTTTCTTT.